Included here is one T cell receptor beta chain sequence, with context. The data were taken from a study of blood T cell repertoires in COVID-19. Data came from immunoSEQ multiplex PCR; TCRdb stores just in-frame clones and leaves some out. The sample has 80,000 to 90,000 clones; approximately 85% are singletons. Germline CDR1 and CDR2: SGHRS and YFSETQ. The V and J ends lost 1 base and 6 bases, in that order; junction bases with no gene match: 11. The CDR3 is made up of 16 amino acids. Specimen: peripheral blood. The receptor was derived from a woman of 80 years or more with COVID-19, enrolled during active disease. The chain recombines TRBV5-1 with TRBJ2-3, with 7 bases fitting TRBD2. The CDR3 DNA sequence: TGCGCCAGCAGCTTGTCAGCGGGGAGGATTGGTGATACGCAGTATTTT. It specifies CASSLSAGRIGDTQYF.